These 2 T cell receptor beta chains share one sample of origin, sequenced in a study of blood T cell repertoires in COVID-19. Assay used: immunoSEQ multiplex PCR; TCRdb lists only in-frame clones, some missing. The table includes 130,000 to 150,000 clones, 75% to 90% detected once. The sample was peripheral blood. The receptor set was obtained from a woman aged 60-75 years with active COVID-19.

The CDR3 loop reads CASSRDWVSSPLHF. Written as DNA, the CDR3 is TGTGCCAGTAGCCGGGACTGGGTCTCCTCACCCCTCCACTTT. The rearrangement uses TRBV19 and TRBJ1-6; D may be TRBD1 (5 bases). This CDR3 region has 14 residues. Between the trimmed V and J ends, which lost 6 bases and 10 bases, there was a span of 16 bases. Germline V gene sequence: CDR1 LNHDA, CDR2 SQIVND (reference sequence).

The rearrangement uses TRBV3-1 (or the pseudogene TRBV3-2) and TRBJ1-1; D is perhaps TRBD1 (6 bases). The germline V gene has CDR1 LGHDT and CDR2 YNNKEL (reference sequence). The CDR3 length is 14 residues. Trimming stripped 4 bases from V and 5 bases from J, with 14 bases between. The CDR3 DNA follows: TGTGCCAGCAGCCCGAAACACAGGGAAACTGAAGCTTTCTTT. Translating gives CASSPKHRETEAFF.